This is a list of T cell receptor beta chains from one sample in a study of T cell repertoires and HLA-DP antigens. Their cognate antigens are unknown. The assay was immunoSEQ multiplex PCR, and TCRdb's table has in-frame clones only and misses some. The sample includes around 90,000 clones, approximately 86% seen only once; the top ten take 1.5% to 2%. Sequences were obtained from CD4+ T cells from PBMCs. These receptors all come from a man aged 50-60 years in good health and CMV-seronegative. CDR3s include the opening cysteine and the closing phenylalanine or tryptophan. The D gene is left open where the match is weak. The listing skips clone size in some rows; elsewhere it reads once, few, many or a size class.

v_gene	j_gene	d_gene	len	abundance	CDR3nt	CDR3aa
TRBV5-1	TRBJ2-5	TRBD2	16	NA	TGCGCCAGCAGCTTGCACCTAGCGGGTCTCCAAGAGACCCAGTACTTC	CASSLHLAGLQETQYF
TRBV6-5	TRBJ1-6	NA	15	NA	TGTGCCAGCAGTTTAACCCCGGGGTATAATTCACCCCTCCACTTT	CASSLTPGYNSPLHF
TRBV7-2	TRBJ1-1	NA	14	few	TGTGCCTCCCTTGGGGGACGGGGAAACACTGAAGCTTTCTTT	CASLGGRGNTEAFF
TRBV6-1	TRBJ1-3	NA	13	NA	TGTGCCAGCAGTGAAACAGGTGGAAACACCATATATTTT	CASSETGGNTIYF
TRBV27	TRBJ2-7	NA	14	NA	TGTGCCAGCAGTTCTCGCTGGGTGGGCTACGAGCAGTACTTC	CASSSRWVGYEQYF
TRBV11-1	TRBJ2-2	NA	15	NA	TGTGCCAGCAGCTTTAGGTCCGGCTACACCGGGGAGCTGTTTTTT	CASSFRSGYTGELFF
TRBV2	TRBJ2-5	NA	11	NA	TGTGCCAGCAGCCTGGGGGAGACCCAGTACTTC	CASSLGETQYF
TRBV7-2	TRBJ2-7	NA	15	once	TGTGCCAGCAGCTTAGATTTAGCACTAACCTACGAGCAGTACTTC	CASSLDLALTYEQYF
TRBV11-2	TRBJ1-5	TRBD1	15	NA	TGTGCCAGCAGCTCCGGACAGGGGTTCTCTCAGCCCCAGCATTTT	CASSSGQGFSQPQHF
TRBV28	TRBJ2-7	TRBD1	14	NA	TGTGCCAGCACCTGGGACAGGGTGACCTACGAGCAGTACTTC	CASTWDRVTYEQYF
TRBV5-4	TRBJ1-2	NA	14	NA	TGTGCCAGCAGCCAAAACGACCATCCCCCAGGCTACACCTTC	CASSQNDHPPGYTF
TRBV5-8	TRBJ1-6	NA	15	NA	TGTGCCAGCAGCTTGGGGAGGGAGGGGAGTTCACCCCTCCACTTT	CASSLGREGSSPLHF
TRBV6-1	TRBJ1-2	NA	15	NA	TGTGCCAGCCGCACCCAAGGAGGGAAATACTATGGCTACACCTTC	CASRTQGGKYYGYTF
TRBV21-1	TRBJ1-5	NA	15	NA	TGTGCCAGCAGCATCGGACAGGGTTGCAATCAGCCCCAGCATTTT	CASSIGQGCNQPQHF
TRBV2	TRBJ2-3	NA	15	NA	TGTGCCAGCAGTCAGGACTCAGTAAGGTCAGATACGCAGTATTTT	CASSQDSVRSDTQYF
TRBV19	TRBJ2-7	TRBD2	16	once	TGTGCCAGTAGTACCCGACTAGCGGGAGCCCTTCGCGAGCAGTACTTC	CASSTRLAGALREQYF
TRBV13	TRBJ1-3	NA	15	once	TGTGCCAGCAGCGTTCCGGGTGGGGCTGGAAACACCATATATTTT	CASSVPGGAGNTIYF
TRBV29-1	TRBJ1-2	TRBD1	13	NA	TGCAGCGTCTTGACAGGGGGCAGTTATGGCTACACCTTC	CSVLTGGSYGYTF
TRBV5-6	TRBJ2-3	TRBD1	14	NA	TGTGCCAGCAGTCCACAGGGGGCGCGGGATACGCAGTATTTT	CASSPQGARDTQYF
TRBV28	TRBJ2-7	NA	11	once	TGTGCCAGCAAGGGCCGCTACGAGCAGTACTTC	CASKGRYEQYF
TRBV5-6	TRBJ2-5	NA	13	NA	TGTGCCAGCAGCTTTGGGGTGGCGGAGACCCAGTACTTC	CASSFGVAETQYF
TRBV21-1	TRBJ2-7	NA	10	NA	TGTGCCAGCAGCATCCGGGAGCAGTACTTC	CASSIREQYF
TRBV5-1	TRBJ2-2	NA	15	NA	TGCGCCAGCAGACCTGGCCTCGAACGGGGCGGGGAGCTGTTTTTT	CASRPGLERGGELFF
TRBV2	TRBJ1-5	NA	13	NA	TGTGCCAGCAGGAACACAGGGAATCAGCCCCAGCATTTT	CASRNTGNQPQHF
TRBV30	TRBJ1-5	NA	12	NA	TGTGCCTGGAGTGACCGACATCAGCCCCAGCATTTT	CAWSDRHQPQHF
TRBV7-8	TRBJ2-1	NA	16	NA	TGTGCCAGCAGCCTGCGATCCGGGACCGGGCCAGGTGAGCAGTTCTTC	CASSLRSGTGPGEQFF
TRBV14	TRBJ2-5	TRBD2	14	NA	TGTGCCAGCAGCCAAGTGCAGCGGGGGAAGACCCAGTACTTC	CASSQVQRGKTQYF
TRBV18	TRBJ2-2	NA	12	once	TGTGCCAGCTCACTATTCACCGGGGAGCTGTTTTTT	CASSLFTGELFF
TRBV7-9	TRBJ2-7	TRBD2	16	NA	TGTGCCAGCCGCTCGCCGACTAGCGGACGCTCCTACGAGCAGTACTTC	CASRSPTSGRSYEQYF
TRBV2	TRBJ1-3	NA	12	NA	TGTGCCAGCAGTGGACAGAGAAACACCATATATTTT	CASSGQRNTIYF
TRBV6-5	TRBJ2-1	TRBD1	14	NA	TGTGCCAGCAGTTATGGGACAGTCAACAATGAGCAGTTCTTC	CASSYGTVNNEQFF
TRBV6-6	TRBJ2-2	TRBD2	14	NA	TGTGCCAGCAGCACTAGCGGGGGGGCCGGGGAGCTGTTTTTT	CASSTSGGAGELFF
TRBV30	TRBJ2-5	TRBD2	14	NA	TGTGCCTGGAGTGAGGGGAGCGGGAAAGAGACCCAGTACTTC	CAWSEGSGKETQYF
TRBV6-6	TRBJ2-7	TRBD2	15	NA	TGTGCCAGCAGGGACCTAGCGGGGGGGTCCCACGAGCAGTACTTC	CASRDLAGGSHEQYF
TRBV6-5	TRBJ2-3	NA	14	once	TGTGCCAGCAGTGAGGGAGGGACAGCAGATACGCAGTATTTT	CASSEGGTADTQYF